This TCR beta chain was documented in a study of cytomegalovirus exposure and HLA in healthy donors. In regard to this clone: The antigen is undetermined.

Germline V gene lookup returns CDR1 SNHLY and CDR2 FYNNEI. The V segment lost 6 bases and the J segment 4 bases; nucleotides outside the gene matches: 9. The CDR3 loop spans 15 amino acids. The PCR made use of 60 Vbeta and 13 Jbeta primers. Here immunoSEQ multiplex PCR was the method, and the copy in TCRdb shows in-frame clones only, minus some. This table has fewer than 200,000 clones, over 80% appearing once. Study results and limitations: What TCR beta sequences reportedly achieved was accurate prediction of HLA-A and HLA-B alleles in most subjects. Fewer N-insertions (relative to the roughly 700-donor mean) were reportedly seen in an Asian-associated ancestry cluster in a later analysis. Analyzed later, association rates of TCRs varied across HLA loci, with DRB1 most and HLA-C fewest. In vitro, a few CMV-associated chains proved specific for CMV antigens.

The sample taken for sequencing was PBMCs. This TCR came from a girl between 10 and 17 years old in good health and CMV-seropositive. This chain joins TRBV2 and TRBJ2-4; 7 bases align to TRBD2. CDR3: CASRTTSYRKNIQYF. In DNA form, the CDR3 reads TGTGCCAGCAGGACGACTAGCTACCGGAAAAACATTCAGTACTTC. Combining the CDR3 with reference TRBV2 and TRBJ2-4 gives the whole variable domain EPEVTQTPSHQVTQMGQEVILRCVPISNHLYFYWYRQILGQKVEFLVSFYNNEISEKSEIFDDQFSVERPDGSNFTLKIRSTKLEDSAMYFCASRTTSYRKNIQYFGAGTRLSVL.